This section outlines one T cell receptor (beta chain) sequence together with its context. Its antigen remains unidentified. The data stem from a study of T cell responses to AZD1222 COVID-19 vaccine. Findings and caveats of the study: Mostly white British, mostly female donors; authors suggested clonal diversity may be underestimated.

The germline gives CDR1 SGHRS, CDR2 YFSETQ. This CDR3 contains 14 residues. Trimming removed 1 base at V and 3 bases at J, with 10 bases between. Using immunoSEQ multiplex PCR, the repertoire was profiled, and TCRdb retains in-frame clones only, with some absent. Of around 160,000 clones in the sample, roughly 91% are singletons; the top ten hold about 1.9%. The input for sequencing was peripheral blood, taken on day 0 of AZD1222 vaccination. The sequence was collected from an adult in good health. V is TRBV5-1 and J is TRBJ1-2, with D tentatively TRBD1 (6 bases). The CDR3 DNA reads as TGCGCCAGCAGCTTGATCCCAGGGGACTATGGCTACACCTTC. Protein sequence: CASSLIPGDYGYTF.